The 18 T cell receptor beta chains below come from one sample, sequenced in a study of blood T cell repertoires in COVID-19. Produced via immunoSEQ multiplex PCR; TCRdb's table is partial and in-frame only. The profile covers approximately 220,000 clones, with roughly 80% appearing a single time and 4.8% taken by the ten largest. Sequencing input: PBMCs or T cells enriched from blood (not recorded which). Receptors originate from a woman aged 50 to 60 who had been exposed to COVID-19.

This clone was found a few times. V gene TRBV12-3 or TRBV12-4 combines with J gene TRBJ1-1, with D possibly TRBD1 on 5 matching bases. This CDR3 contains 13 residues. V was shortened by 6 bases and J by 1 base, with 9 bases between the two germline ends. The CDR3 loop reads CASRYDRNTEAFF. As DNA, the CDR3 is TGTGCCAGCAGATACGACAGGAACACTGAAGCTTTCTTT.

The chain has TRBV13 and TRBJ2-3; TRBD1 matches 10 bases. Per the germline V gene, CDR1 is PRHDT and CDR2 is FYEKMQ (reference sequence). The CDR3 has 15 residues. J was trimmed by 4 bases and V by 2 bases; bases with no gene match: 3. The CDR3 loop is CASSLKGQGSDTQYF. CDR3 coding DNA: TGTGCCAGCAGCTTAAAGGGACAGGGGTCAGATACGCAGTATTTT.

Written as DNA, the CDR3 is TGTGCCAGCAGTTTATCGGTGGGGGACAGGGGCACCGTTCATTTAGCTAACTATGGCTACACCTTC. This translates into CASSLSVGDRGTVHLANYGYTF. The J gene is TRBJ1-2, the V gene TRBV27; TRBD1 aligns across 10 bases. The germline gives CDR1 MNHEY, CDR2 SMNVEV (reference sequence). V shed 0 bases, J shed 0 bases, and the junction held 19 bases outside the gene matches. This CDR3 spans 22 amino acids.

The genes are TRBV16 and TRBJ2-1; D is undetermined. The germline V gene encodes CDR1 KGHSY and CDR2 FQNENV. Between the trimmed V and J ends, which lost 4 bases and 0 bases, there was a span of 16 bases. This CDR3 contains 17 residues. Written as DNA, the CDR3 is TGTGCCAGCAGCCCTAGTCGTGGTCAGAGCTCCTACAATGAGCAGTTCTTC. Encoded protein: CASSPSRGQSSYNEQFF.

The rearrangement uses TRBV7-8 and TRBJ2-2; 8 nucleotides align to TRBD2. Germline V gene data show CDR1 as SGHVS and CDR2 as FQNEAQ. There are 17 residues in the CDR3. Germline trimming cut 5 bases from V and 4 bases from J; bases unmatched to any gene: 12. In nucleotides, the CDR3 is TGTGCCAGCAGCATCCCCGGGGGGGCCCCCGGCACCGGGGAGCTGTTTTTT. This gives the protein CASSIPGGAPGTGELFF.

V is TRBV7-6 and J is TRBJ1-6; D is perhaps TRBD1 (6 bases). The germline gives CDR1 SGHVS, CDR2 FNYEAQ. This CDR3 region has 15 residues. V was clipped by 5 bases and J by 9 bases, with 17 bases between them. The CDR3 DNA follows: TGTGCCAGCAGCCAGAGACAGGCTTCGAGTTCACCCCTCCACTTT. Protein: CASSQRQASSSPLHF.

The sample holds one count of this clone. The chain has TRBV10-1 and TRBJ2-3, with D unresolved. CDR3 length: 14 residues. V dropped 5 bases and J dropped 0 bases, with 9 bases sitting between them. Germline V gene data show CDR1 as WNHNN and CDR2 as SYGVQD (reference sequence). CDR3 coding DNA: TGCGCCAGCAGTCCACAGTCTAGCACAGATACGCAGTATTTT. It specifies CASSPQSSTDTQYF.

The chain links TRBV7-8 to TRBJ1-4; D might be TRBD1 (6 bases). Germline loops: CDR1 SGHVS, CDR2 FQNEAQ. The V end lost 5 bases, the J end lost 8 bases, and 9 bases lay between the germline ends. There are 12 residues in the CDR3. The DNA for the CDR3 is TGTGCCAGCAGCCTCGACAGGGAAAAACTGTTTTTT. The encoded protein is CASSLDREKLFF.

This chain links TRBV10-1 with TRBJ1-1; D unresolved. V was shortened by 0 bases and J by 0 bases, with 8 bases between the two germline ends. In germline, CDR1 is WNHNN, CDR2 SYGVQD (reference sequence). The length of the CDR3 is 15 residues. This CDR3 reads CASSESGGVNTEAFF. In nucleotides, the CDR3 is TGCGCCAGCAGTGAGTCCGGAGGCGTGAACACTGAAGCTTTCTTT.

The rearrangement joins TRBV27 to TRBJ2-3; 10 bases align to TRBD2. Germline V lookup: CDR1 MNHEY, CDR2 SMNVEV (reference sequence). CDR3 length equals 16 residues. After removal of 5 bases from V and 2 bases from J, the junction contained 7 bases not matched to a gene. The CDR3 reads CASSPGTSANTDTQYF. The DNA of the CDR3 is TGTGCCAGCAGTCCAGGGACTAGCGCTAACACAGATACGCAGTATTTT.

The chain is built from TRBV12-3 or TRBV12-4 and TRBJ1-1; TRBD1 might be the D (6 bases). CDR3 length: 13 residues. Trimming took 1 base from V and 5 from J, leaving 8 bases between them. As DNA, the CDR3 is TGTGCCAGCAGTTTAGGGGGGCGGACTGAAGCTTTCTTT. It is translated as CASSLGGRTEAFF.

The DNA of the CDR3 is TGTGCCAGTGGGGACAGAGCTAACACCGGGGAGCTGTTTTTT. Its protein is CASGDRANTGELFF. The J gene is TRBJ2-2, the V gene TRBV19; 7 bases agree with TRBD1. CDR3 length: 14 residues. Germline V gene data show CDR1 as LNHDA and CDR2 as SQIVND (reference sequence). V dropped 8 bases and J dropped 2; count of bases not matched to a gene: 5. The entire variable domain, with the rest obtained from reference TRBV19 and TRBJ2-2, is as follows: DGGITQSPKYLFRKEGQNVTLSCEQNLNHDAMYWYRQDPGQGLRLIYYSQIVNDFQKGDIAEGYSVSREKKESFPLTVTSAQKNPTAFYLCASGDRANTGELFFGEGSRLTVL.

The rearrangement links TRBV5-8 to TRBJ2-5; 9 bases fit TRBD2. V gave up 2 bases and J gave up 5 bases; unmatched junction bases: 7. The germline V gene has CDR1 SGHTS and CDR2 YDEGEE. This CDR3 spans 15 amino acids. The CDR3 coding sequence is TGTGCCAGCAGCTTAGGGCGGGGGGGTCTGGAGACCCAGTACTTC. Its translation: CASSLGRGGLETQYF.

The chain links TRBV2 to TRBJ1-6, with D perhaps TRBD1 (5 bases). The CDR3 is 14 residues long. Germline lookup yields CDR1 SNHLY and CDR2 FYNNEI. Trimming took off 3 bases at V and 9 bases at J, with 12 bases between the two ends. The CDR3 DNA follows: TGTGCCAGCAGTGAGCCTGGGGCTGGTTCACCCCTCCACTTT. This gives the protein CASSEPGAGSPLHF.

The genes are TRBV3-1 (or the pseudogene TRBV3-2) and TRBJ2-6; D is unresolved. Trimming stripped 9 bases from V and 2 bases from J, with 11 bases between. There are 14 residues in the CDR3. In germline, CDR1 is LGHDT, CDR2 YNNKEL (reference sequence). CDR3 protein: CASQRRTGANVLTF. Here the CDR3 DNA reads TGTGCCAGTCAGCGTAGAACTGGGGCCAACGTCCTGACTTTC.

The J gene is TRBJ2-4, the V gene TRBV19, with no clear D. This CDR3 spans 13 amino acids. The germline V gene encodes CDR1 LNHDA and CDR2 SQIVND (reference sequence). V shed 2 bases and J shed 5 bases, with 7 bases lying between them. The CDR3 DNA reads TGTGCCAGTAGTATAACCGGTCAAAACATTCAGTACTTC. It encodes CASSITGQNIQYF.

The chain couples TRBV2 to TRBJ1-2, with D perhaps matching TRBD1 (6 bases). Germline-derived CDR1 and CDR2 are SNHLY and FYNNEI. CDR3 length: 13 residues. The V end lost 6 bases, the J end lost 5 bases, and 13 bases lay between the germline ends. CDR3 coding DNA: TGTGCCAGCAGCGAGACAACAGGGTATGGCTACACCTTC. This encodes CASSETTGYGYTF.

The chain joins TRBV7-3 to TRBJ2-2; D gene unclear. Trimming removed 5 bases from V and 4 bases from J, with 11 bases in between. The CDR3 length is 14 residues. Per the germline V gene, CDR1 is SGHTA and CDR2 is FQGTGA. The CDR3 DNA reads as TGTGCCAGCAGCCTGGTTCGCGGCACCGGGGAGCTGTTTTTT. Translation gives CASSLVRGTGELFF.